The entry below describes one T cell receptor (beta chain). What this receptor recognizes is not known. Per-base qualities were not stored, and no clone one base away is much larger. With the library built for alpha chains, this beta chain is off target and its frequency is not meaningful. From the cysteine up to the phenylalanine, the CDR3 has a length of 17 residues. Only CDR3 DNA remains: 51 bases, in frame from the first base. At the junction V is shortened by 0 bases and J by 3 bases; bases outside the gene matches: 3. For CDR1 and CDR2, the germline V gene (reference sequence) lists MNHEY and SMNVEV. The source of the sample is a study of spatial heterogeneity in lung cancer (dated by TCRdb to the late 2010s). At the level of the whole study: Beta-chain transcripts were consistently detected in greater numbers than alpha-chain transcripts, which likely reflects a higher abundance of beta-chain transcripts. In the raw uncorrected reads, each unique combination of TCR and UMI appeared on average more than ten times. In non-small cell lung cancer, the study made a quantitative comparison of TCR alpha and beta repertoires among multiple tumor regions, matched nontumor lung and blood. Nonsynonymous mutation counts, determined by whole-exome sequencing of tumor tissue, were related to TCR repertoire features. Both alpha and beta chains were TCR-sequenced in a few hundred tumor regions, fewer than 80 matched nontumor lung samples and around 50 PBMC samples obtained at surgery. Broad study findings and their caveats: Additional single-cell paired TCR alpha and beta sequencing was considered necessary to confirm, at a functional level, the hypothesis that regional TCRs recognize regional mutations.

The library was made by 5' RACE. TCRdb lists the instrument as NextSeq 500. To allow correction of PCR and sequencing errors, the TCR library protocol tagged every TCR cDNA molecule with a unique molecular identifier. Regarding the original processing steps: Decombinator tools were used for TCR identification, UMI-based error correction and CDR3 extraction. Expanded TCRs were defined as those above a frequency of 2 per 1,000, corresponding to the top 1% of the tumor frequency distribution. Renyi diversity was computed with the R vegan package after each repertoire had been subsampled 100 times to 5,000 TCRs. To build CDR3 similarity networks, amino acid triplet string-kernel similarity was used, and CDR3s were connected when their pairwise similarity was above 0.82. TCRdb reprocessed the public reads (quality trimming at Q25 with fastp, clone calling with MiXCR) and kept in-frame beta chains. All rows with the same CDR3 protein become a single entry with the most common DNA and genes. The V and J calls and clone size come from TCRdb's table, not from the authors' own analysis. This sample holds 7,000 or so distinct CDR3 sequences; 4.5% to 7% were observed only once. Roughly 10% of the sample belongs to the ten largest clones.

This sample's time point label indicates: sample taken at primary tumor resection. Whole RNA extracted from tumor and nontumor lung tissue, or from cryopreserved PBMC samples, was used for TCR sequencing without cell sorting. Samples were obtained from approximately 70 patients with early-stage, untreated non-small cell lung cancer from the lung TRACERx cohort. Patients were selected for TCR sequencing only if sufficient RNA was available from at least two tumor regions. A lung pathologist reviewed the tumor and adjacent nontumor lung specimens before the specimens were selected. This receptor chain uses TRBV27 and TRBJ2-3, and 13 bases in between align with TRBD2. The sequenced sample was normal lung tissue next to the tumor, obtained at surgery. This TCR came from a female donor with early-stage non-small cell lung cancer. This receptor carries the CDR3 CASSLSRTSGSTDTQYF. The nucleotide sequence is given as TGTGCCAGCAGTTTATCCCGGACTAGCGGGAGTACAGATACGCAGTATTTT.